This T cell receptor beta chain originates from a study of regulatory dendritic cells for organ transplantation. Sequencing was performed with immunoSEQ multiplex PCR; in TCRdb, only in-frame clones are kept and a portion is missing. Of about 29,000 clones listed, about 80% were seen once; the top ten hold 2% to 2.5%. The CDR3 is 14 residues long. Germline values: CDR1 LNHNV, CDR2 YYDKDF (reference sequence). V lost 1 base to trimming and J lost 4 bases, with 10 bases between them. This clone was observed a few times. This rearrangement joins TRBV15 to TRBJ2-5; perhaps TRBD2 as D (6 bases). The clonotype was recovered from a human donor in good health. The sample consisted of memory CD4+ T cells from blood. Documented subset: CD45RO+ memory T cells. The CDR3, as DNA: TGTGCCACCAGCAGAGGACTAGTTGGAGAGACCCAGTACTTC. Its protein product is CATSRGLVGETQYF.